This paragraph reports one T cell receptor beta chain. What it recognizes is unknown. Trimming stripped 5 bases from V and 4 bases from J, with 9 bases between. Germline CDR1 reads MNHEY; CDR2 reads SMNVEV (reference sequence). This CDR3 contains 13 residues. This record belongs to a study of T-cell reconstitution after alpha-beta-depleted transplantation in children. Points from the study as a whole: T-cell numbers and diversity, one year after transplant, stemmed largely from T cells that were newly produced. Where alpha-beta T cells came from about two months after transplant was reportedly several hundred expanded graft clones. For some patients, TCRbeta diversity was high at day 60 because of recipient T cells and thymic progenitors that survived.

The library targeted TCRbeta and was prepared with unique molecular identifiers. MiXCR, run by TCRdb on the PCR reads, gives a single entry per CDR3 protein. Among fewer than 450,000 distinct CDR3 sequences listed, around 15% were seen once. The chain recombines TRBV27 with TRBJ1-5; the D gene is possibly TRBD1 (5 bases). The clonotype was recovered from a male patient under 10 years old who had a stem cell transplant for acute lymphoblastic leukemia, so the T cells may come from the graft donor. The specimen comprised PBMCs, mostly from graft donor cells, sampled 360 days after TCRalphabeta/CD19-depleted stem cell transplant. CDR3: CASSTGINQPQHF. The CDR3 coding sequence is TGTGCCAGCAGTACAGGAATTAATCAGCCCCAGCATTTT.